Listed here is a single TCR beta chain. Which antigen it targets is not known. Within one base of it there is no much larger clone, and no base qualities were kept. Looking up the germline V gene yields CDR1 MDHEN and CDR2 SYDVKM. The germline ends are 14 bases apart after V is trimmed by 3 bases and J by 1 base. Taken from cysteine to phenylalanine, the CDR3 has 16 residues. The entry retains the CDR3 DNA only, 48 bases that are in frame from base 1. The sample originates from a study of control samples from healthy donors and cancer patients (dated by TCRdb to the early 2020s). Preparation of the library involved the immunoSEQ multiplex PCR assay. What TCRdb holds here is the immuneACCESS table cut down to in-frame rearrangements. Part of the clones is not present; checked against another copy, under half of the missing clones reflect an unresolved V gene, and the others are unexplained. The sample table shows approximately 170,000 clones, and 85% to 90% are seen once. The ten largest clones take up nearly 5% of the sample.

The chain links TRBV28 with TRBJ2-3; 5 matching bases give a weak D call of TRBD1. The origin of this receptor is a woman in her thirties in good health. Specimen: blood. The CDR3 reads as follows: CASSFSRDSGTDTQYF. The sequence in DNA is TGTGCCAGCAGTTTTTCCCGAGACAGTGGCACAGATACGCAGTATTTT.